This TCR beta chain was profiled in a study of CD8 T cells in Susac syndrome. Concerning this clonotype: Its specificity is unknown.

CDR3 length: 14 residues. Trimming shortened V by 5 bases and J by 5 bases, and 17 bases separated the two germline ends. Germline lookup yields CDR1 SGHNT and CDR2 YYREEE (reference sequence). Reverse transcription of about 0.45 to 1 ug RNA was carried out with random hexamers. An immunoSEQ multiplex PCR amplified TCR beta CDR3 over 54 Vbeta and 13 Jbeta. TCRdb processed the immunoSEQ multiplex PCR reads anew with MiXCR; each CDR3 protein has one entry. The sample records about 300,000 distinct CDR3 sequences, roughly 85% being singletons. General observations from the study: It was acknowledged in the study that the number of individuals who were included in its TCR sequencing and HLA analysis was relatively small.

Multiple sclerosis controls were treatment-naive patients with stable or active relapsing-remitting disease. Negative magnetic isolation gave CD8+ and CD4+ cells; FACS enriched CD8+ TEMRA. The chain has TRBV5-4 and TRBJ2-7, with D uncertain. Sequencing was performed on CD8+ T cells from PBMCs. The receptor's source is a human donor with multiple sclerosis. The CDR3 DNA is TGTGCCAGCAGGCCGGGTCTTTCCCCCCACGAGCAGTACTTC. The encoded protein is CASRPGLSPHEQYF.